This entry is about one T cell receptor beta chain. Its specific antigen is unknown. Per-base quality was not reported, and no clone a single base away is much larger than it. The germline V gene encodes CDR1 MDHEN and CDR2 SYDVKM. From the cysteine up to the phenylalanine, the CDR3 has a length of 14 residues. The read is trimmed to its CDR3 DNA, 42 bases read in frame from base 1. V loses 6 bases, J loses 0 bases, and the germline ends lie 9 bases apart. The library was prepared using the immunoSEQ multiplex PCR assay. For the multiplex PCR, a mixture combining 60 forward primers for TCR Vbeta segments and 13 reverse primers for TCR Jbeta segments was used. The CDR3 region of rearranged TCR beta genes was amplified from genomic DNA with a multiplex PCR assay. Amplified TCR beta libraries were sequenced as 87-base-pair reads on the Illumina HiSeq System. Per the original workflow: A later analysis counted approximately 74 million unique TCR beta chains across the 690 or so repertoires, and approximately 11 million of these chains were shared by at least two donors. Raw reads were error-corrected and collapsed into unique sequences by a nearest-neighbor algorithm in which closely related sequences were merged to remove PCR and sequencing errors. To assign V, D and J gene segments, CDR3 sequences were aligned to IMGT reference sequences. For a sequence to be retained, at least a six-nucleotide match to both a V gene segment and a J gene segment was required. A rearrangement counted as productive if the CDR3 had no stop codons and remained in frame with V and J, and every other rearrangement counted as non-productive. CDR3 was defined according to IMGT convention as the region running from the second conserved V-encoded cysteine to the conserved J-encoded phenylalanine. Sequences without an unambiguous match to a single V gene segment were excluded from the earlier analysis of several hundred of the donors. In an earlier analysis of several hundred of the donors, V segments were called functional above 56.7% productive rearrangements and were called segregating when the between-donor standard deviation exceeded 5%. A statistical classification framework was built to diagnose cytomegalovirus status from the catalog of TCR beta chain sequences. In a later analysis, V and J genes were assigned by comparing TCR nucleotide sequences against IMGT/GENE-DB human TR gene sequences. The TCRdist pipeline was used in a later analysis to assign CDR3 sequences and most-parsimonious VDJ recombination scenarios. In a later analysis, every TCR beta chain was defined by the combination of its CDR3 amino acid sequence and its V-gene family, and reads without a unique V-gene family were dropped. In a later analysis, a few hundred highly shared, low-generation-probability nucleotide sequences were removed to address suspected cross-contamination and a sequencing artifact. A later analysis calculated a clonal expansion index for each public chain from normalized within-repertoire ranks of inferred template counts. In a later analysis, generation probabilities were computed with a VDJ recombination model fitted to out-of-frame rearrangements, and the resulting probabilities were checked against IGoR. In a later analysis, hypergeometric tests were used to score TCR-TCR, TCR-HLA and TCR-CMV co-occurrence, with a repertoire-size bias correction applied to TCR pairs. In a later analysis, false discovery rates were estimated by permuting HLA or CMV assignments 20 times. In a later analysis, co-occurring TCRs were grouped with DBSCAN, and TCRdist sequence similarity was added when clustering was performed within HLA-allele-positive subsets. Co-occurrence clustering excluded repertoires with fewer than 30,000 or more than 120,000 public chains, plus five with anomalous nucleotide sharing. TCRdb re-hosts the immuneACCESS table, in-frame sequences only. Its copies lack some clones; in the studies checked, an unresolved V gene accounts for under half of them, and the cause for the rest is not known. V and J calls and clone size come straight from that table; D and trimming were deduced from the DNA. For this sample there are 100,000 to 150,000 clones; around 80% appear just once. Around 3.6% of the sample comes from the top ten.

In total, over 600 healthy bone marrow donors made up the cohort. Cohort members were all nominally healthy when sampled, although unrecorded immune exposures were likely present. The donor tested CMV seronegative, placing the donor among the 350 or so seronegative members of the cohort. Each donor provided a peripheral blood sample, and peripheral blood mononuclear cells were used for TCR beta sequencing. Genomic DNA was extracted from the blood cell samples with the Qiagen DNeasy Blood Extraction Kit. These data are taken from a study of cytomegalovirus exposure and HLA in healthy donors (dated by TCRdb to the late 2010s). As for the study more broadly: In an earlier analysis of several hundred of the donors, 250 to 350 Gb of sequence data and 117 million unique TCR beta sequences from 150 million to 200 million T cells were reported. A later genetic analysis took genome-wide SNP genotypes for about 60% of the roughly 670 donors and used that subset as a discovery cohort. All discovery cohort repertoires had been generated on a single sequencing platform. Across around 400 genotyped donors of the cohort, an average of about 220,000 unique TCR beta nucleotide sequences per donor were sequenced, and approximately 17% of those sequences were non-productive. Both class I and class II loci were covered by HLA typing, at four-digit resolution. Of the roughly 400 genotyped donors, 81% were placed in the genetic ancestry cluster associated with self-reported Caucasian donors. In the later analysis, no new phenotypic data were used to find candidate immune exposures; instead, reliance was placed on TCR beta sequences and their occurrence across donors. The study profiled the T cell repertoires of approximately 700 subjects by immunosequencing and related them to cytomegalovirus serostatus. To study patterns of TCR occurrence, a later analysis re-analyzed previously published TCR beta repertoires from 666 donors and added high-resolution HLA genotyping. Donor age, sex, ethnicity and CMV serostatus were compiled together with the repertoire data. Typing coverage differed by locus: A, B, C, DRB1 and DQB1 were typed in roughly 620-640 donors, DQA1 in roughly 500, DPA1 in 600 to 610, and DPB1 in roughly 450. The study aimed to test whether cataloging public T cell receptors could reveal signatures of past pathogen exposure. The study combined high-throughput TCR immunosequencing, statistical association of individual TCRs with disease status, and machine learning to predict cytomegalovirus infection status. An earlier analysis of approximately 580 of the donors used high-throughput TCR beta sequencing to judge whether each TCR beta V gene segment behaved as functional or pseudogenic. An early release that covered about 640 HLA-typed donors contained 250 to 350 gigabases of sequencing data and about 84 million unique TCR sequences. Besides the first cohort of 550 to 750 subjects, a separate validation cohort made up of some 110 different subjects was used. Because of strong linkage in the cohort, 4 to 6 DR-DQ haplotypes were treated as single units for association and clustering. What the authors observed across the whole study: Specific HLA alleles were associated with some 15,000 TCR beta sequences at a false discovery rate of 0.05 in a later analysis. In an earlier analysis of some 500 of the donors, most TCR beta V segments were observed in productive rearrangements about 87% or about 30% of the time, broadly matching IMGT annotations. The sequencing pipeline was judged likely to have produced a cluster of highly shared sequence variants as a technical artifact. According to a later analysis, parvovirus B19, influenza, CMV and Epstein-Barr virus appeared linked to several top co-occurrence clusters. In vitro tests confirmed that three of the cytomegalovirus-associated TCR beta chains recognize cytomegalovirus antigens. It was suggested by the authors that the approach could potentially be generalized to other disease states and immunological phenotypes. A later genetic analysis associated a missense DCLRE1C variant with V-gene and J-gene trimming of TCR beta chains, and an independent cohort replicated the association. The presence/absence analyses assumed that sequencing depth was roughly uniform across donors, and that assumption may not be true. The classifier was reported to diagnose cytomegalovirus status with high specificity and sensitivity in both the original cohort and the validation cohort. Immune exposure information for the cohort was limited to CMV serostatus. In a later genetic analysis, fewer N-insertions in productive TCRs were reported among donors in an Asian-associated ancestry cluster than the roughly 700-donor mean. A total of fewer than 200 TCR beta chains were listed by the study as associated with cytomegalovirus. Linkage disequilibrium might explain the correlated functional status among segregating V segments, but an unknown experimental factor could not be excluded. Most CMV-associated TCR beta chains appeared to be HLA-restricted in a later analysis, and the HLA associations seemed to be driven largely by CMV exposure. Most TCR sequences were seen in very few donors, while some public TCRs were found in many individuals. Because counts were too low, seventeen rarely observed V segments, including chromosome 9 orphons, were excluded from the earlier analysis of 587 of the donors. In a later analysis, TCR association rates were found to vary across HLA loci, with the most associated TCRs seen for DRB1 alleles and the fewest for HLA-C alleles. Because some donors lacked HLA typing at each locus, the association tests relied only on the typed subset. In this cohort, only TCR beta chains were sequenced, and detectable features were limited by the absence of alpha or paired-chain data. A further reported finding was that TCR beta sequences accurately predicted the HLA-A and HLA-B alleles for most subjects in the first cohort. Assigning TCR associations to individual alleles was difficult when HLA alleles, especially DR and DQ, strongly co-occurred. Some IMGT-functional V segments, including TRBV6-2 and TRBV6-3, could not be distinguished by the 87-base-pair reads and were therefore excluded. In a later analysis, HLA-associated TCR beta chains showed more clonal expansion and lower generation probabilities than non-associated chains that were equally common.

The TCR sequence derives from a man under 40 in good health and CMV-seronegative. Specimen: PBMCs. The chain employs TRBV28 and TRBJ1-3; TRBD1 is a possible D gene, resting on 6 matching bases. The nucleotides are TGTGCCAGCAGAACAGGGAGCTCTGGAAACACCATATATTTT. This translates into CASRTGSSGNTIYF.